This is a list of T cell receptor beta chains from one sample in a study of blood T cells in healthy people across ages. Each CDR3 protein is one row after TCRdb ran MiXCR on the 5' RACE reads. Found here are some 1 million distinct CDR3 sequences, 35% to 55% of them singletons; the top ten hold under 20%. Specimen: blood. Every receptor here comes from a woman in her sixties or seventies in good health. Both conserved end residues are part of each CDR3. D genes are given only for firm matches. Clone size, where shown, is once, few, many, or a class for clones that have expanded.

D gene: TRBD1
V gene: TRBV6-1
J gene: TRBJ1-1
clone size: few
CDR3 protein: CASSEPGGTEAFF
CDR3 DNA: TGTGCCAGCAGTGAACCAGGGGGTACTGAAGCTTTCTTT

D gene: .
V gene: TRBV2
J gene: TRBJ2-4
clone size: .
CDR3 protein: CASSDPGLAKNIQYF
CDR3 DNA: TGTGCCAGCAGTGATCCGGGATTAGCCAAAAACATTCAGTACTTC

D gene: TRBD2
V gene: TRBV20-1
J gene: TRBJ2-7
clone size: .
CDR3 protein: CSAPGSGRRSYNEQYF
CDR3 DNA: TGCAGTGCTCCTGGTAGCGGGAGAAGGTCCTACAATGAGCAGTACTTC

D gene: TRBD2
V gene: TRBV5-6
J gene: TRBJ2-5
clone size: .
CDR3 protein: CASSAGTSGKRGETQYF
CDR3 DNA: TGTGCCAGCAGCGCCGGGACTAGCGGCAAAAGGGGGGAGACCCAGTACTTC

D gene: .
V gene: TRBV11-2
J gene: TRBJ2-2
clone size: .
CDR3 protein: CASSRDFTGELFF
CDR3 DNA: TGTGCCAGCAGCCGGGACTTCACCGGGGAGCTGTTTTTT

D gene: TRBD2
V gene: TRBV27
J gene: TRBJ2-7
clone size: few
CDR3 protein: CASSRLAGDYNEQYF
CDR3 DNA: TGTGCCAGTTCGAGACTAGCGGGGGACTACAATGAGCAGTACTTC

D gene: TRBD1
V gene: TRBV3-1
J gene: TRBJ2-5
clone size: many
CDR3 protein: CASSQDSGYRGQETQYF
CDR3 DNA: TGTGCCAGCAGCCAAGATTCTGGGTACAGGGGACAAGAGACCCAGTACTTC

D gene: .
V gene: TRBV29-1
J gene: TRBJ2-2
clone size: .
CDR3 protein: CSVEYNVGTGGELFF
CDR3 DNA: TGCAGCGTTGAATACAACGTCGGCACGGGCGGGGAGCTGTTTTTT

D gene: TRBD2
V gene: TRBV27
J gene: TRBJ2-7
clone size: few
CDR3 protein: CASSLEWGTRPHEQYF
CDR3 DNA: TGTGCCAGCAGTTTGGAGTGGGGGACTAGACCCCACGAGCAGTACTTC

D gene: .
V gene: TRBV2
J gene: TRBJ1-5
clone size: .
CDR3 protein: CASSEPQRQPQHF
CDR3 DNA: TGTGCCAGCAGTGAACCCCAGAGGCAGCCCCAGCATTTT